Listed here are 3 T cell receptor beta chains from one sample, sequenced in a study of CD8 T cells in Susac syndrome. Reverse transcription of about 0.5 to 1 ug RNA was performed with random hexamers. TCRdb passed the immunoSEQ multiplex PCR reads through MiXCR, listing each CDR3 protein once. The table records some 200,000 distinct CDR3 sequences, 95% of them present only once. What was sequenced was CD8+ T cells from PBMCs. Source of these receptors: a human donor with Susac syndrome.

This clonotype was detected only once. The chain recombines TRBV7-9 with TRBJ2-3, with TRBD2 identical over 9 bases. J lost 2 bases, V lost 4 bases, and 7 bases had no gene match. Germline V lookup: CDR1 SEHNR, CDR2 FQNEAQ (reference sequence). The CDR3 sequence is 16 residues long. The CDR3 is CASSSSASGATDTQYF. The CDR3 region has the DNA TGTGCCAGCAGCTCTTCCGCTAGCGGGGCCACAGATACGCAGTATTTT.

The gene calls are TRBV6-5 and TRBJ1-1; 7 nucleotides match TRBD1. This CDR3 has 15 residues. The trim removed 3 bases at V and 1 base at J, leaving 5 bases unmatched. CDR1 is MNHEY, CDR2 SVGAGI, per germline. The chain's CDR3 is CASSYPGTENTEAFF. CDR3 DNA: TGTGCCAGCAGTTATCCCGGGACAGAGAACACTGAAGCTTTCTTT.

This chain connects TRBV5-4 to TRBJ2-2; the D is unclear. Per the germline V gene, CDR1 is SGHNT and CDR2 is YYREEE (reference sequence). There are 16 residues in the CDR3. Trimming cost V 4 bases and J 6 bases, with 19 bases left between them. The CDR3 DNA reads TGTGCCAGCAGCCTCGGAGTAGCTGGCCTCTCCGGGGAGCTGTTTTTT. Its protein product is CASSLGVAGLSGELFF.